This T cell receptor (beta chain) was sequenced during a study of response to subunit inactivated influenza vaccine (dated by TCRdb to between 2018 and 2020). As for the study more broadly: Deep quantitative profiling of the T cell receptor repertoire was used in the study to follow responses to a trivalent subunit inactivated influenza vaccine.

The CDR1 and CDR2 encoded by the germline V gene (reference sequence) are LNHDA and SQIVND. The germline ends are 11 bases apart after V is trimmed by 9 bases and J by 3 bases. The CDR3 holds 12 amino acids from the cysteine to the phenylalanine. Just the 36-base CDR3 DNA is kept, in frame starting at base 1. Overall study outcomes, separate from this receptor: According to the authors, only a limited number of new T cells may be recruited by each seasonal influenza vaccination.

Preparation of the library involved RT-PCR. The sequencing machine was an Illumina HiSeq 2500. The public reads were reprocessed in TCRdb via fastp at Q25 and MiXCR, keeping in-frame beta chains. Each CDR3 protein gets just one entry, which takes the most common genes and DNA from the rows behind it. Recorded for this sample are approximately 680,000 distinct CDR3 sequences; 15% to 18% of them occurred a single time. The biggest ten clones account for about 9.9% of the sample. There are a few counts of this clonotype. The clone's antigen remains unknown. No base-level quality is on record; no much larger clone is a single base apart.

The material sequenced was PBMCs from blood, taken 11 to 12 days after vaccination. Rearrangement joined TRBV19 to TRBJ1-2; too little of a D gene remains to name it. The TCR comes from a man aged 45-60 years who received an inactivated influenza vaccine. Donor details come from another sample of the same person, matched by shared clones. Read as DNA, the sequence is TGTGCCAGCCAAGAAGGCTACTATGGCTACACCTTC. This is translated as CASQEGYYGYTF.